The source of this T cell receptor (beta chain) is a study of shared clonotypes between healthy human individuals. Study results and caveats: It was expected that sequencing depth would affect clonotype sharing among donors. Generation probabilities were higher for clonotypes shared across all four sorted-subset donors than for unshared ones. On the whole, naive subsets had larger estimated richness than memory subsets had.

Terminally differentiated effector memory CD45RA+ cells were left out of the naive CD8 fraction, which was CD45RO-negative and positively selected for CCR7. The donors were all Caucasian adults (living in Nashville, Tennessee). As for this clone: Its antigen is as yet unknown.

The V gene end was trimmed by 3 bases and the J gene end by 5 bases; junction bases not matched to a gene: 12. CDR1 and CDR2 (germline): SGHDT, YYEEEE. The CDR3 runs 17 residues. The method was immunoSEQ multiplex PCR; TCRdb's version includes in-frame clones alone and lacks a portion of them. The table has roughly 850,000 clones, about 96% seen once. V is TRBV5-6 and J is TRBJ2-1, with 9 bases fitting TRBD2. The sequencing sample was made of naive CD8+ T cells sorted from blood. The TCR was taken from a man aged 25 to 45 in good health. This CDR3 is CASSSPTWREGHNEQFF. DNA of the CDR3: TGTGCCAGCAGCTCGCCCACGTGGCGGGAGGGCCACAATGAGCAGTTCTTC.